Below, 9 T cell receptor beta chains from the same sample are listed, as sequenced in a study of PD-L1 blockade in urothelial cancer. Assay: immunoSEQ multiplex PCR; the TCRdb copy retains only in-frame clones and omits some. The repertoire consists of roughly 76,000 clones, with roughly 90% occurring once and the leading ten covering over 0.7%. Indicated time point: peripheral blood 6 weeks after treatment start. This material consisted of PBMCs, taken around atezolizumab (anti-PD-L1) treatment. The receptors shown here come from a woman older than 75 with urothelial cancer.

This chain links TRBV11-2 with TRBJ2-7; maybe TRBD2 (6 bases). With 2 bases removed from V and 7 bases from J, the gap between germline ends came to 15 bases. Per the germline V gene, CDR1 is SGHAT and CDR2 is FQNNGV. This CDR3 spans 14 amino acids. The CDR3 DNA is TGTGCCAGCAGCTTAAAGGACGGGAGTGGGGAGCAGTACTTC. Its protein product is CASSLKDGSGEQYF.

The chain uses TRBV5-4 and TRBJ1-1, with D possibly being TRBD1 (6 bases). The V end lost 4 bases, the J end lost 1 base, and 14 bases lay between the germline ends. This CDR3 region has 15 residues. Germline-derived CDR1 and CDR2 are SGHNT and YYREEE (reference sequence). The CDR3 DNA is TGTGCCAGCAGCGCCTCCCGGACAGAGAACACTGAAGCTTTCTTT. Translated: CASSASRTENTEAFF.

J is TRBJ1-2 and V is TRBV27; no definite D call. CDR3 length: 13 amino acids. CDR1 is MNHEY, CDR2 SMNVEV, per germline (reference sequence). The V gene lost 6 bases and the J gene lost 8 bases, with 16 bases spanning the gap. The CDR3 DNA reads as TGTGCCAGCAGAGGAATCGGGGAAATGGGCTACACCTTC. Amino acid sequence: CASRGIGEMGYTF.

V and J are TRBV5-6 and TRBJ1-2, with D perhaps matching TRBD1 (5 bases). This CDR3 is 13 amino acids long. V was pared by 1 base and J by 7 bases, with 11 bases between. Germline lookup yields CDR1 SGHDT and CDR2 YYEEEE. In DNA form, the CDR3 reads TGTGCCAGCAGCTTGTCGGGGGGAGGTGGCTACACCTTC. Encoded protein: CASSLSGGGGYTF.

Only one count was recorded for this clone. The chain recombines TRBV28 with TRBJ2-1; D gene uncertain. From germline, CDR1 is MDHEN and CDR2 SYDVKM. The CDR3 has 13 residues. Trimming took off 10 bases at V and 0 bases at J, with 10 bases between the two ends. In DNA, the CDR3 is TGTGCCACACAGAGAGCCTCCTACAATGAGCAGTTCTTC. This gives the protein CATQRASYNEQFF.

In its sample, this clone was seen once. The V and J genes are TRBV9 and TRBJ2-1; 8 nucleotides match TRBD1. The CDR3 is made up of 21 amino acids. The J segment lost 0 bases and the V segment lost 1 base, leaving 18 bases of the junction unmatched. Germline V gives CDR1 SGDLS, CDR2 YYNGEE. CDR3 loop: CASSVLGEGQGLFLSYNEQFF. CDR3 nucleotide sequence: TGTGCCAGCAGCGTATTGGGTGAAGGACAGGGCCTCTTCCTCTCCTACAATGAGCAGTTCTTC.

The genes are TRBV9 and TRBJ2-7, with TRBD2 matching 7 bases. V trimming: 3 bases; J trimming: 7 bases; junction bases outside the gene matches: 10. In germline, CDR1 is SGDLS, CDR2 YYNGEE. CDR3 length: 14 residues. In DNA, the CDR3 is TGTGCCAGCAGCGGGAATGGGAGGGCGGGGGAGCAGTACTTC. Its translation: CASSGNGRAGEQYF.

The chain carries TRBV5-1 and TRBJ2-7, with D tentatively TRBD2 (5 bases). Germline V CDR1 and CDR2: SGHRS, YFSETQ. With 0 bases removed from V and 0 bases from J, the gap between germline ends came to 10 bases. There are 15 residues in the CDR3. CDR3 nucleotides: TGCGCCAGCAGCTTGGCTAGCCAAACCTCCTACGAGCAGTACTTC. Its translation is CASSLASQTSYEQYF.

The chain joins TRBV7-9 to TRBJ1-4, with D possibly being TRBD1 (5 bases). CDR1 SEHNR and CDR2 FQNEAQ come from the germline V gene (reference sequence). The CDR3 covers 13 residues. V dropped 5 bases and J dropped 14 bases, with 18 bases sitting between them. CDR3 in amino acids: CASSDGKGVPLFF. DNA for the CDR3: TGTGCCAGCAGCGATGGAAAAGGGGTCCCCCTGTTTTTT.